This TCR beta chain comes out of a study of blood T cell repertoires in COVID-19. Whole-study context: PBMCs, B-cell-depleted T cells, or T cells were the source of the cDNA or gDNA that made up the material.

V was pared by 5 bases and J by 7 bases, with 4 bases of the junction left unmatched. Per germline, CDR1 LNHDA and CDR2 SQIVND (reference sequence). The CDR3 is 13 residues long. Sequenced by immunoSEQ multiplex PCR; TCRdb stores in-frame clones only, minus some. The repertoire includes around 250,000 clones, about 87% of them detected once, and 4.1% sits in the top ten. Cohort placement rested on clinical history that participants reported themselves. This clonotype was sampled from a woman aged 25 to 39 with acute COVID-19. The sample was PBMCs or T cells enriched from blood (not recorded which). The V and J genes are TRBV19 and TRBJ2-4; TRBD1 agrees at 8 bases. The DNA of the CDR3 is TGTGCCAGTAGTCCCCAGGGGGCGAACATTCAGTACTTC. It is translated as CASSPQGANIQYF.